The following is a T cell receptor (beta chain) sequence with its context. The V and J ends lost 4 bases and 2 bases, in that order; junction bases with no gene match: 4. Germline V CDR1 and CDR2: SGDLS, YYNGEE. The length of the CDR3 is 15 residues. This specimen comes from a study of blood T cell repertoires in COVID-19. TCRdb's copy holds only in-frame clones and misses some; the assay was immunoSEQ multiplex PCR. The data contain about 210,000 clones, approximately 81% of them singletons. The sequence came from a woman in her forties or fifties with acute COVID-19. The sample consisted of PBMCs or T cells enriched from blood (not recorded which). The rearrangement uses TRBV9 and TRBJ2-5; 11 nucleotides match TRBD2. CDR3: CASSPGLAAQETQYF. The CDR3 DNA follows: TGTGCCAGCAGCCCGGGACTAGCGGCTCAAGAGACCCAGTACTTC.